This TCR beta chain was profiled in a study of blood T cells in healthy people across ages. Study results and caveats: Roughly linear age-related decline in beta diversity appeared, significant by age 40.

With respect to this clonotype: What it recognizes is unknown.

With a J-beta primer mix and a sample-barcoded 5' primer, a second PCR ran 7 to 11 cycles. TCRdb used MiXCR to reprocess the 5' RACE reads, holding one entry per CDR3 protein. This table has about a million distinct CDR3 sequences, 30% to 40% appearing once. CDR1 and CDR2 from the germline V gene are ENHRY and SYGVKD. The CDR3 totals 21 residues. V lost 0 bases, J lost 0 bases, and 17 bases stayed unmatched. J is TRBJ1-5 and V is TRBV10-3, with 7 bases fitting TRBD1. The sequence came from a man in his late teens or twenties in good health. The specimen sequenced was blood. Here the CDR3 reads CAISESKGRVGGPSSNQPQHF. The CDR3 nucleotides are TGTGCCATCAGTGAGTCGAAAGGAAGGGTAGGGGGCCCTAGTAGCAATCAGCCCCAGCATTTT.